Listed here are 8 T cell receptor beta chains from one sample, sequenced in a study of shared clonotypes between healthy human individuals. Some clones are missing from TCRdb's copy, which holds only in-frame ones; the method was immunoSEQ multiplex PCR. The sample lists about 980,000 clones, around three quarters occurring once. Sequencing used memory CD4+ T cells sorted from blood. The subset denotes: CD45RA-negative fraction. All receptors derive from a man aged 18-30 years in good health.

On this clone: One end of the junction is discordant with germline, which a read error may explain. This sequence joins TRBV9 and TRBJ1-1, with TRBD1 as a possible D gene (6 bases). The CDR3 extends over 14 amino acids. Germline assignment: CDR1 SGDLS and CDR2 YYNGEE. CDR3 bases: TGTGCCAGTAGCGTTACACAGGGAGGGGGTGAAGCTTTCTTT. Amino acid sequence: CASSVTQGGGEAFF.

This chain uses TRBV19 with TRBJ2-1, with 9 bases lining up with TRBD2. V was clipped by 4 bases and J by 7 bases; unmatched bases: 11. The V gene's germline CDR1 is LNHDA and CDR2 SQIVND (reference sequence). The CDR3 is made up of 16 amino acids. The CDR3 DNA reads as TGTGCCAGTAGTAACCCCGAGCGGGGGGATCGGAATGAGCAGTTCTTC. Protein product: CASSNPERGDRNEQFF.

CDR3 loop: CASSPDGVTGELFF. The CDR3 DNA follows: TGTGCCAGCAGCCCCGACGGGGTCACCGGGGAGCTGTTTTTT. The chain uses TRBV7-9 and TRBJ2-2; maybe TRBD2 (5 bases). Trimming stripped 5 bases from V and 4 bases from J, with 11 bases between. Germline V gives CDR1 SEHNR, CDR2 FQNEAQ (reference sequence). CDR3 length equals 14 residues.

The rearrangement joins TRBV5-5 to TRBJ1-1; 8 bases map to TRBD1. The CDR3 consists of 15 residues. Trimming cost V 4 bases and J 4 bases; bases outside gene matches: 9. Looked up from germline, CDR1 is SGHKS and CDR2 is YYEKEE (reference sequence). The CDR3 spells CASSLGGQGATEAFF. The CDR3 nucleotides read TGTGCCAGCAGCCTGGGAGGGCAGGGGGCCACTGAAGCTTTCTTT.

This chain uses TRBV6-6 with TRBJ2-2; D call uncertain. Per germline, CDR1 MNHNY and CDR2 SVGAGI (reference sequence). The CDR3 spans 14 residues. Trimming shortened V by 2 bases and J by 3 bases, and 7 bases separated the two germline ends. As DNA, the CDR3 is TGTGCCAGCAGTTACGGTGGCGACACCGGGGAGCTGTTTTTT. Its translation: CASSYGGDTGELFF.

This rearrangement joins TRBV2 to TRBJ1-1; unclear D gene. The CDR3 is made up of 13 amino acids. CDR1 is SNHLY and CDR2 is FYNNEI in the germline V gene. V was clipped by 5 bases and J by 1 base, with 8 bases between them. The CDR3 spells CASSTSRNTEAFF. The CDR3 DNA reads TGTGCCAGCAGTACCAGTCGGAACACTGAAGCTTTCTTT. Variable domain in full (rest from reference TRBV2 and TRBJ1-1): EPEVTQTPSHQVTQMGQEVILRCVPISNHLYFYWYRQILGQKVEFLVSFYNNEISEKSEIFDDQFSVERPDGSNFTLKIRSTKLEDSAMYFCASSTSRNTEAFFGQGTRLTVV.

With respect to this clone: Other DNA sequences of this sample code for an identical CDR3. The J gene is TRBJ2-7, the V gene TRBV18, with 9 bases fitting TRBD1. V gave up 3 bases and J gave up 3 bases; unmatched junction bases: 3. Per the germline V gene, CDR1 is KGHSH and CDR2 is LQKENI. CDR3 length: 14 residues. Written as DNA, the CDR3 is TGTGCCAGCTCACCCCGGACAGGGGTCTACGAGCAGTACTTC. Translated: CASSPRTGVYEQYF.

The chain uses TRBV11-2 and TRBJ2-2; D might be TRBD1 or TRBD2, each matching 5 bases. The CDR3 totals 17 residues. V was trimmed by 0 bases and J by 4 bases, leaving 15 bases between them. Germline V CDR1 and CDR2: SGHAT, FQNNGV. This chain's CDR3 is CASSLDLKGAGTGELFF. The CDR3 DNA reads as TGTGCCAGCAGCTTAGATCTAAAAGGGGCGGGCACCGGGGAGCTGTTTTTT.